This T cell receptor beta chain came from a study of radiotherapy plus CTLA-4 blockade in lung cancer. Study-level information: Objective responses were seen in around 19% of patients, disease control in about 30%. Whole-study findings and limits: After treatment with radiotherapy plus ipilimumab, TCR clones that came from the tumor expanded in blood. Alongside interferon-beta, early blood T cell clone dynamics were reportedly the best predictor of response.

This table comes from immunoSEQ multiplex PCR, and its TCRdb copy is limited to in-frame clones, with some not included. The table lists roughly 30,000 clones, 78% of them singletons. As concerns this clone: Its target is unknown.

The germline gives CDR1 SGHKS, CDR2 YYEKEE (reference sequence). The CDR3 runs to 15 residues. V was shortened by 3 bases and J by 6 bases, with 17 bases between the two germline ends. This material consisted of peripheral blood, taken from a patient treated with radiotherapy plus ipilimumab. This clonotype was obtained from a human donor with non-small cell lung cancer who had stable disease on radiotherapy plus ipilimumab. This rearrangement joins TRBV5-5 to TRBJ2-3; D is possibly TRBD1 or TRBD2 (6 bases each). The CDR3 nucleotides are TGTGCCAGCAGCTCTGAAGGGGGGCCAGGTGATACGCAGTATTTT. Translated, it gives CASSSEGGPGDTQYF.